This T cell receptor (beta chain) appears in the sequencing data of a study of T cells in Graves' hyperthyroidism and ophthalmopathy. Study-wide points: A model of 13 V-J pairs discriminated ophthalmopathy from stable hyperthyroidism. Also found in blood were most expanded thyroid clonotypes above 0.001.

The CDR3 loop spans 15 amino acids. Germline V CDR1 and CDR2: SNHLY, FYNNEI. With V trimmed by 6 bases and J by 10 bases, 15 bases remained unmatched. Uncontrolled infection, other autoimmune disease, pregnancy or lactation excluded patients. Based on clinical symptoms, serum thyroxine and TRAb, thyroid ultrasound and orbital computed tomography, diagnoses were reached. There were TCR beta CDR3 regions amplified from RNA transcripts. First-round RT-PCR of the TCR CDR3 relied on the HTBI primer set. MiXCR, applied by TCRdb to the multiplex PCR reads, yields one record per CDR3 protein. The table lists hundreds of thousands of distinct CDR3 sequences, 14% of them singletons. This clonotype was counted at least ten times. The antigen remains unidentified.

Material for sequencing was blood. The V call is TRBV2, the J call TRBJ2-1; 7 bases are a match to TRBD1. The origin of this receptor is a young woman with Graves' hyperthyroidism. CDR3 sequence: CASREDRQGVWEQFF. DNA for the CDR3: TGTGCCAGCAGGGAGGACAGGCAGGGGGTATGGGAGCAGTTCTTC.